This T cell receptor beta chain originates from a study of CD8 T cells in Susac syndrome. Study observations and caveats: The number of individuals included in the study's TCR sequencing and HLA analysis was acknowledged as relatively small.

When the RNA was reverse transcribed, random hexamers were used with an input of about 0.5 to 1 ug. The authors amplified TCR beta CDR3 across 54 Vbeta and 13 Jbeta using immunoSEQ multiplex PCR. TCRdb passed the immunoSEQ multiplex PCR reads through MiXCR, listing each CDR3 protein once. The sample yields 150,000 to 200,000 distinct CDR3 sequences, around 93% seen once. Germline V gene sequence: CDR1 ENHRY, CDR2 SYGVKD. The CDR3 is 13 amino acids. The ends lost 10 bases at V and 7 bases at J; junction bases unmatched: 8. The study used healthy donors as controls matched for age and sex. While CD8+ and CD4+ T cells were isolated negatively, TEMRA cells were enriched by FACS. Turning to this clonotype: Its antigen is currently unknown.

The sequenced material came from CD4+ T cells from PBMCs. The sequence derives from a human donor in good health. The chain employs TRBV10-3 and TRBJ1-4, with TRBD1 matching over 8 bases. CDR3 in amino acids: CATCRGPGEKLFF. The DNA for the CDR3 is TGTGCCACATGCAGGGGGCCGGGTGAAAAACTGTTTTTT.